This T cell receptor beta chain was recovered during a study of cytomegalovirus exposure and HLA in healthy donors (dated by TCRdb to the late 2010s). In the study overall: In an earlier analysis of approximately 500 of the donors, 250 to 350 Gb of sequence data and just under 120 million unique TCR beta sequences from 150 million to 200 million T cells were reported. All discovery cohort repertoires had been generated on a single sequencing platform. A few DR-DQ haplotypes were treated as single units for association and clustering because of strong linkage in the cohort. The study aimed to test whether cataloging public T cell receptors could reveal signatures of past pathogen exposure. To predict cytomegalovirus infection status, the study combined high-throughput TCR immunosequencing, statistical association of individual TCRs with disease status, and machine learning. In addition to the first cohort of 650 to 750 subjects, a separate validation cohort of 130 or so different subjects was used. HLA typing covered class I and class II loci at four-digit resolution. Donor age, sex, ethnicity and CMV serostatus were compiled alongside the repertoire data. Among roughly 400 genotyped donors of the cohort, an average of roughly 230,000 unique TCR beta nucleotide sequences was sequenced per donor, of which approximately 19% were non-productive. A later genetic analysis took genome-wide SNP genotypes for about three fifths of the roughly 670 donors and used that subset as a discovery cohort. The number of donors typed differed by locus, with about 629-630 for A, B, C, DRB1 and DQB1, over 500 for DQA1, under 610 for DPA1, and about 450 for DPB1. Using immunosequencing, the study profiled T cell repertoires from 500 to 800 subjects and related those repertoires to cytomegalovirus serostatus. In an earlier analysis of roughly 600 of the donors, high-throughput TCR beta sequencing was used to judge whether each TCR beta V gene segment behaved as functional or pseudogenic. In a later analysis, previously published TCR beta repertoires from hundreds of donors were re-analyzed and high-resolution HLA genotyping was added so that TCR occurrence patterns could be studied. Roughly 300 gigabases of sequencing data and approximately 92 million unique TCR sequences made up an early release that covered nearly 650 HLA-typed donors. Of the approximately 400 genotyped donors, 81% were placed in the genetic ancestry cluster associated with self-reported Caucasian donors. The later analysis used no new phenotypic data to find candidate immune exposures, relying instead on TCR beta sequences and their occurrence across donors.

The germline V gene provides CDR1 SGHDN and CDR2 FVKESK. Its CDR3 holds 14 amino acids, cysteine through phenylalanine. The retained sequence is limited to the CDR3, 42 bases, with the frame set at the first base. V is trimmed back by 5 bases and J by 1 base, and the junction contains 3 bases that no gene match accounts for. The cohort consisted of some 670 healthy bone marrow donors. At the time of sampling, every cohort member was nominally healthy, though immune exposures that went unrecorded were likely present. The donor tested CMV seronegative, placing the donor among the roughly 350 seronegative members of the cohort. Each donor provided a peripheral blood sample, and peripheral blood mononuclear cells were used for TCR beta sequencing. Genomic DNA was extracted from the blood cell samples with the Qiagen DNeasy Blood Extraction Kit. Details on this clone: Its antigen is still unknown. Base quality data are lacking; no much larger clone is found one base away.

Beyond this particular receptor, the publication reports: Three of the identified cytomegalovirus-associated TCR beta chains were confirmed in vitro to be specific for cytomegalovirus antigens. The sequencing pipeline was judged likely to have produced a cluster of highly shared sequence variants as a technical artifact. Correlated functional status among segregating V segments might be attributable to linkage disequilibrium, but an unknown experimental factor could not be ruled out. Most TCR sequences were observed very rarely across donors, whereas some public TCRs were present in many individuals. HLA typing was unavailable for some donors at each locus, so association tests used only the typed subset. In a later analysis, the rate of TCR association differed among HLA loci, with DRB1 alleles having the most associated TCRs and HLA-C alleles having the fewest. A later genetic analysis reported fewer N-insertions in productive TCRs among donors in an Asian-associated ancestry cluster than the roughly 700-donor mean. Sequencing depth was assumed to be roughly uniform across donors in the presence/absence analyses, though that assumption may not hold. In a later analysis, HLA-associated TCR beta chains were found to be more clonally expanded and to have lower generation probabilities than equally common non-associated chains. A later analysis associated 16,951 TCR beta sequences with specific HLA alleles at a false discovery rate of 0.05. In a later analysis, several top co-occurrence clusters were reported to appear linked to parvovirus B19, influenza, CMV and Epstein-Barr virus. Most CMV-associated TCR beta chains appeared to be HLA-restricted in a later analysis, and the HLA associations seemed to be driven largely by CMV exposure. Broadly in line with IMGT annotations, most TCR beta V segments showed up in productive rearrangements about 87% or about 30% of the time in an earlier analysis of some 590 of the donors. The study listed 164 TCR beta chains as associated with cytomegalovirus. The classifier was reported to diagnose cytomegalovirus status with high specificity and sensitivity in both the original and validation cohorts. The authors suggested that the approach could potentially be generalized to other disease states and immunological phenotypes. Some IMGT-functional V segments, including TRBV6-2 and TRBV6-3, could not be distinguished by the 87-base-pair reads and were therefore excluded. Roughly 15 rarely observed V segments, including chromosome 9 orphons, were excluded from the earlier analysis of almost 600 of the donors because counts were too low. CMV serostatus was the only immune exposure information available for the cohort. Strong co-occurrence of HLA alleles, especially DR and DQ, made assigning TCR associations to individual alleles difficult. A further reported finding was that TCR beta sequences accurately predicted the HLA-A and HLA-B alleles for most subjects in the first cohort. The cohort was sequenced for TCR beta chains only, and without alpha or paired-chain data the features that could be detected were limited. In a later genetic analysis, a missense DCLRE1C variant was associated with V-gene and J-gene trimming of TCR beta chains, and the association was replicated in an independent cohort.

Libraries were made using the immunoSEQ multiplex PCR assay. For the multiplex PCR, a mixture combining 60 forward primers for TCR Vbeta segments and 13 reverse primers for TCR Jbeta segments was used. Amplification of the CDR3 region of rearranged TCR beta genes was performed with a multiplex PCR assay on genomic DNA. The Illumina HiSeq System was used to sequence the amplified TCR beta libraries as 87-base-pair reads. In the original analysis: Across the roughly 670 repertoires, a later analysis counted approximately 83 million unique TCR beta chains, roughly 11 million of which were shared by at least two donors. To remove PCR and sequencing errors, raw reads were error-corrected and collapsed into unique sequences using a nearest-neighbor algorithm that merged closely related sequences. V, D and J gene segments were assigned by aligning CDR3 sequences to IMGT reference sequences. For a sequence to be retained, at least a six-nucleotide match to both a V gene segment and a J gene segment was required. A rearrangement was called productive if the CDR3 had no stop codons and remained in frame with V and J, and every other rearrangement was called non-productive. CDR3 was defined according to IMGT convention as the region running from the second conserved V-encoded cysteine to the conserved J-encoded phenylalanine. The earlier analysis of about 500 of the donors excluded sequences that lacked an unambiguous match to a single V gene segment. In an earlier analysis of a few hundred of the donors, a V segment was called functional when productive rearrangements were above 56.7%, and segregating when the standard deviation between donors exceeded 5%. To diagnose cytomegalovirus status from the catalog of TCR beta chain sequences, a statistical classification framework was built. In a later analysis, V and J genes were assigned by comparing TCR nucleotide sequences against IMGT/GENE-DB human TR gene sequences. The TCRdist pipeline was used in a later analysis to assign CDR3 sequences and most-parsimonious VDJ recombination scenarios. A later analysis defined each TCR beta chain by its CDR3 amino acid sequence plus V-gene family, and excluded reads lacking a unique V-gene family. To address suspected cross-contamination and a sequencing artifact, a later analysis removed a few hundred highly shared, low-generation-probability nucleotide sequences. In a later analysis, a clonal expansion index was calculated for each public chain from normalized within-repertoire ranks of inferred template counts. In a later analysis, generation probabilities were computed using a VDJ recombination model fitted to out-of-frame rearrangements, and the results were checked against IGoR. Hypergeometric tests were used in a later analysis to score TCR-TCR, TCR-HLA and TCR-CMV co-occurrence, with a repertoire-size bias correction applied to the TCR pairs. In a later analysis, false discovery rates were estimated by permuting HLA or CMV assignments 20 times. In a later analysis, co-occurring TCRs were grouped using DBSCAN, with TCRdist sequence similarity added in when clustering inside HLA-allele-positive subsets. For co-occurrence clustering, repertoires with fewer than 30,000 or more than 120,000 public chains were excluded, along with five repertoires with anomalous nucleotide sharing. What TCRdb holds here is the immuneACCESS table cut down to in-frame rearrangements. Part of the clones is not present; checked against another copy, under half of the missing clones reflect an unresolved V gene, and the others are unexplained. That table furnishes V, J and clone size, whereas the DNA furnished D and trimming. The sample table shows 100,000 to 150,000 clones, and 80% are seen once. Together, the top ten hold about 2.5% of the sample.

The specimen was PBMCs. The chain is made from TRBV14 and TRBJ2-3; TRBD2 fits 7 bases in the junction. The receptor was derived from a man aged 30 to 39 in good health and CMV-seronegative. At the DNA level, the sequence is TGTGCCAGCAGCAGGACTAGGGGCACAGATACGCAGTATTTT. The resulting protein is CASSRTRGTDTQYF.